This T cell receptor beta chain was sequenced for a study of OX40 agonist ivuxolimab in advanced cancers. Study-wide context: An agonistic anti-OX40 (CD134) antibody, ivuxolimab, was used to treat the patients. Points from the study as a whole: Compared with others, partial responders at 0.1-3.0 mg/kg displayed clonal expansion among the lowest. Expanded peripheral T-cell antigen specificity went undetermined. There was clonal expansion of CD4+ and CD8+ blood T cells by week 6 at 0.1 to 3.0 mg/kg.

Germline V gene sequence: CDR1 ENHRY, CDR2 SYGVKD. The CDR3 is 12 amino acids. Trimming took off 3 bases at V and 8 bases at J, with 10 bases between the two ends. Some clones are missing from TCRdb's copy, which holds only in-frame ones; the method was immunoSEQ multiplex PCR. The sample has 15,000 to 20,000 clones; 80% to 90% are singletons. On this clone: Its specificity is unknown.

This sample comprised CD4+ or CD8+ T cells sorted from blood, obtained in a trial of the OX40 agonist ivuxolimab. This chain uses TRBV10-3 with TRBJ1-2; D is ambiguous. The source is an adult with an advanced solid tumor such as melanoma, head and neck, liver or kidney cancer. The CDR3, as DNA: TGTGCCATCAGTGAAACGGGAGAGGGCTACACCTTC. Amino acid sequence: CAISETGEGYTF.